These 26 T cell receptor beta chains originate from one sample sequenced in a study of T cell responses to AZD1222 COVID-19 vaccine (dated by TCRdb to the early 2020s). What this sample's time point label stands for: baseline before first vaccination. The method was the immunoSEQ multiplex PCR assay. Drawn from immuneACCESS, this table holds only the in-frame rearrangements with V and J called that TCRdb kept. Clones are partly lost; checked studies trace under half to an unresolved V gene and leave the rest unexplained. A total of about 100,000 clones appear in this sample, around nine tenths of them only once. The ten largest clonotypes hold around 15% of the sample. Material: peripheral blood, obtained on day 0 of AZD1222 vaccination. These receptors all stem from an adult in good health.

The rearrangement links TRBV2 to TRBJ2-6; TRBD1 agrees at 8 bases. The CDR3 consists of 18 residues. Looked up from germline, CDR1 is SNHLY and CDR2 is FYNNEI. The V segment lost 1 base and the J segment 2 bases; nucleotides outside the gene matches: 7. CDR3 amino acids: CASSEGWTGTPGANVLTF. The DNA of the CDR3 is TGTGCCAGCAGTGAAGGTTGGACAGGGACTCCTGGGGCCAACGTCCTGACTTTC.

This sequence joins TRBV7-7 and TRBJ2-1, with a tentative D call TRBD2 (5 bases). Germline V CDR1 and CDR2: SSHAT, FNYEAQ (reference sequence). V was shortened by 3 bases and J by 0 bases, with 6 bases between the two germline ends. The CDR3 totals 14 residues. CDR3 region: CASSLGSSYNEQFF. CDR3 sequence (DNA): TGTGCCAGCAGCTTGGGGAGCTCCTACAATGAGCAGTTCTTC.

The J gene is TRBJ2-7, the V gene TRBV21-1; the DNA was not compared with TRBD1, the D call given in the table. TRBV21-1 is annotated as a pseudogene. The CDR3 is 17 residues long. CDR3 nucleotide sequence: TGTGCCAGCGGACCGGGACAGGACCAAACGAGCTCCTACGAGCAGTACTTC. It is translated as CASGPGQDQTSSYEQYF.

This chain uses TRBV10-3 with TRBJ1-3; a possible D gene is TRBD1 (5 bases). Between the trimmed V and J ends, which lost 4 bases and 2 bases, there was a span of 9 bases. The CDR3 spans 14 residues. Germline V gives CDR1 ENHRY, CDR2 SYGVKD. The CDR3: CAISVGGAGNTIYF. The CDR3 DNA reads as TGTGCCATCAGTGTTGGGGGGGCTGGAAACACCATATATTTT.

The chain has TRBV27 and TRBJ2-7; possibly TRBD1 for D (5 bases). Germline V gene sequence: CDR1 MNHEY, CDR2 SMNVEV (reference sequence). The ends were cut back, 5 bases at V and 1 base at J, with 12 bases in the middle. This CDR3 has 14 residues. CDR3 nucleotide sequence: TGTGCCAGCAGTCGCACAGGTGGGTCCTACGAGCAGTACTTC. The encoded protein is CASSRTGGSYEQYF.

This sequence joins TRBV7-8 and TRBJ2-7; D might be TRBD2 (6 bases). With 2 bases removed from V and 4 bases from J, the gap between germline ends came to 18 bases. The CDR3 sequence is 16 residues long. In germline, CDR1 is SGHVS, CDR2 FQNEAQ. CDR3 in DNA: TGTGCCAGCAGCTTACCTGCCCGGGGGTCGGATTACGAGCAGTACTTC. Its translation is CASSLPARGSDYEQYF.

The V and J genes are TRBV10-3 and TRBJ1-1; no clear D gene. Germline V lookup: CDR1 ENHRY, CDR2 SYGVKD. V lost 7 bases and J lost 1, with 10 bases in between. CDR3 length: 13 amino acids. This chain's CDR3 is CAITGSRNTEAFF. In nucleotides, the CDR3 is TGTGCCATCACGGGGTCAAGGAACACTGAAGCTTTCTTT.

This clone was observed a single time. The V gene is TRBV5-1, the J gene TRBJ1-6, with 11 nucleotides matching TRBD1. Germline V lookup: CDR1 SGHRS, CDR2 YFSETQ. This CDR3 has 15 residues. The V segment lost 4 bases and the J segment 10 bases; nucleotides outside the gene matches: 7. CDR3 protein: CASSPGTGGWSPLHF. CDR3 sequence (DNA): TGCGCCAGCAGCCCGGGGACAGGGGGTTGGTCACCCCTCCACTTT.

The chain recombines TRBV25-1 with TRBJ1-6; 9 bases align to TRBD1. Trimming cost V 0 bases and J 9 bases; bases outside gene matches: 9. This CDR3 is 17 amino acids long. CDR1 and CDR2 from the germline V gene are MGHDK and SYGVNS. CDR3 DNA sequence: TGTGCCAGCAGTGAATATTCTCTAGGACAGGGGTTTTCACCCCTCCACTTT. Translated: CASSEYSLGQGFSPLHF.

This clone appeared once. The rearrangement links TRBV25-1 to TRBJ1-4; 10 bases line up with TRBD1. J lost 8 bases, V lost 7 bases, and 10 bases had no gene match. Germline loops: CDR1 MGHDK, CDR2 SYGVNS. This CDR3 is built from 15 residues. The DNA of the CDR3 is TGTGCCAGCACCCCCGGACAGGGGGTTTTAGAAAAACTGTTTTTT. Amino acid sequence: CASTPGQGVLEKLFF.

This clone was detected only once. The V call is TRBV23-1, the J call TRBJ1-1; a possible D gene is TRBD1 (5 bases). TRBV23-1 is an open reading frame whose function is uncertain. V lost 4 bases, J lost 5 bases, and 14 bases lay in between. The CDR3 runs 14 residues. This CDR3 reads CASSLRGEGTEAFF. The CDR3 coding sequence is TGCGCCAGCAGTCTGCGGGGGGAGGGGACTGAAGCTTTCTTT.

A single count supports this clone. The rearrangement links TRBV9 to TRBJ2-2; TRBD2 matches 7 bases. CDR3 length: 19 amino acids. Looked up from germline, CDR1 is SGDLS and CDR2 is YYNGEE. V was clipped by 5 bases and J by 7 bases; unmatched bases: 23. For the CDR3, the DNA is TGTGCCAGCAGTGCTGGGACCCAGGTCGGCGGGAGACCTAGCGGGGAGCTGTTTTTT. Protein sequence: CASSAGTQVGGRPSGELFF. Drawing the rest from reference TRBV9 and TRBJ2-2, the complete variable domain is DSGVTQTPKHLITATGQRVTLRCSPRSGDLSVYWYQQSLDQGLQFLIQYYNGEERAKGNILERFSAQQFPDLHSELNLSSLELGDSALYFCASSAGTQVGGRPSGELFFGEGSRLTVL.

CDR3 amino acids: CASVQGGSNYGYTF. The CDR3 DNA sequence: TGTGCCAGCGTGCAGGGGGGTAGTAACTATGGCTACACCTTC. J is TRBJ1-2 and V is TRBV7-9, with TRBD1 matching over 7 bases. The CDR3 extends over 14 amino acids. The V gene end was trimmed by 8 bases and the J gene end by 1 base; junction bases not matched to a gene: 7. Germline lookup yields CDR1 SEHNR and CDR2 FQNEAQ (reference sequence).

This clone was counted between two and nine times. This chain links TRBV5-1 with TRBJ1-1; weak D call: TRBD1 (6 bases). V dropped 7 bases and J dropped 4 bases, with 17 bases sitting between them. Germline CDR1 and CDR2: SGHRS and YFSETQ. The CDR3 contains 14 residues. The CDR3 nucleotides are TGCGCCAGCCAAGTGAACAGGGCGGGCACTGAAGCTTTCTTT. The encoded protein is CASQVNRAGTEAFF. Drawing the rest from reference TRBV5-1 and TRBJ1-1, the complete variable domain is KAGVTQTPRYLIKTRGQQVTLSCSPISGHRSVSWYQQTPGQGLQFLFEYFSETQRNKGNFPGRFSGRQFSNSRSEMNVSTLELGDSALYLCASQVNRAGTEAFFGQGTRLTVV.

The chain joins TRBV19 to TRBJ1-5; TRBD1 is a possible D gene (5 bases). The CDR3 is made up of 16 amino acids. With 7 bases removed from V and 3 bases from J, the gap between germline ends came to 19 bases. Germline V gene data show CDR1 as LNHDA and CDR2 as SQIVND (reference sequence). The CDR3 here is CASKAGIEGANQPQHF. The CDR3 DNA reads as TGTGCCAGTAAAGCGGGGATCGAAGGGGCCAATCAGCCCCAGCATTTT.

This chain links TRBV7-9 with TRBJ1-4, with D tentatively TRBD1 (6 bases). Germline loops: CDR1 SEHNR, CDR2 FQNEAQ (reference sequence). V was clipped by 5 bases and J by 5 bases, with 12 bases between them. The CDR3 length is 14 residues. This CDR3 reads CASSPQGLNEKLFF. The CDR3 DNA is TGTGCCAGCAGCCCACAGGGCCTGAATGAAAAACTGTTTTTT.

This clone was seen a handful of times. This chain links TRBV2 with TRBJ1-2; D remains ambiguous. The CDR3 has 13 amino acids. V was cut by 2 bases and J by 4 bases, with 8 bases left in between. Germline V gene sequence: CDR1 SNHLY, CDR2 FYNNEI. The CDR3 DNA reads as TGTGCCAGCAGTGAATCGTCAGTCTATGGCTACACCTTC. Protein product: CASSESSVYGYTF. The full variable domain, with the rest looked up from reference TRBV2 and TRBJ1-2, is EPEVTQTPSHQVTQMGQEVILRCVPISNHLYFYWYRQILGQKVEFLVSFYNNEISEKSEIFDDQFSVERPDGSNFTLKIRSTKLEDSAMYFCASSESSVYGYTFGSGTRLTVV.

The chain combines TRBV2 with TRBJ2-2, with D perhaps TRBD1 or TRBD2 (6 bases each). V lost 9 bases, J lost 1 base, and 9 bases lay in between. The germline CDR1 and CDR2 sequences are SNHLY and FYNNEI. This CDR3 region has 13 residues. CDR3 amino acids: CASEGGNTGELFF. CDR3 sequence (DNA): TGTGCCAGTGAGGGGGGGAACACCGGGGAGCTGTTTTTT.

The count of this clone is one. The rearrangement uses TRBV12-3 or TRBV12-4 and TRBJ1-1; no reliable D call. The germline V and J ends were trimmed by 5 bases and 0 bases, with 4 bases remaining between them. CDR3 length: 12 residues. The CDR3 spells CASSRMNTEAFF. The CDR3 DNA follows: TGTGCCAGCAGTAGAATGAACACTGAAGCTTTCTTT.

This chain connects TRBV7-9 to TRBJ1-5; D is unclear. The CDR3 totals 16 residues. Germline CDR1 reads SEHNR; CDR2 reads FQNEAQ (reference sequence). V was clipped by 3 bases and J by 1 base, with 13 bases between them. The CDR3 here is CASSFEGKGSNQPQHF. As DNA, the CDR3 is TGTGCCAGCAGCTTTGAAGGAAAGGGAAGCAATCAGCCCCAGCATTTT.

The chain combines TRBV4-1 with TRBJ2-1, with unresolved D. The V end lost 4 bases, the J end lost 8 bases, and 9 bases lay between the germline ends. CDR1 is MGHRA, CDR2 YSYEKL, per germline. CDR3 length: 12 amino acids. Here the CDR3 reads CASSRESHEQFF. The CDR3 DNA reads as TGCGCCAGCAGCCGGGAATCTCATGAGCAGTTCTTC.

This chain links TRBV11-2 with TRBJ1-6; D not certain. The V gene's germline CDR1 is SGHAT and CDR2 FQNNGV. Trimming left V 6 bases short and J 10 bases short, with 19 bases between. CDR3 length: 15 residues. The CDR3 region is CASRPEVGGRSPLHF. CDR3 nucleotide sequence: TGTGCCAGCAGGCCCGAAGTTGGAGGCCGGTCACCCCTCCACTTT.

The rearrangement uses TRBV6-2 or TRBV6-3 and TRBJ1-6; unclear D gene. Germline loops: CDR1 MNHEY, CDR2 SVGEGT. The CDR3 contains 14 residues. V shed 5 bases and J shed 7 bases, with 12 bases lying between them. The CDR3 DNA reads as TGTGCCAGCAGTAAGCAGACGGAGAATTCACCCCTCCACTTT. As protein: CASSKQTENSPLHF.

The chain is built from TRBV10-3 and TRBJ2-3, with 8 positions matching TRBD1. The CDR3 consists of 17 residues. V shed 2 bases and J 6 bases; nucleotides not matched to a gene: 13. Germline V CDR1 and CDR2: ENHRY, SYGVKD. CDR3 DNA: TGTGCCATCAGTGAGACAGGGGGTGGGACCATGTCGGATACGCAGTATTTT. This sequence encodes CAISETGGGTMSDTQYF.

The rearrangement links TRBV6-5 to TRBJ1-2, with 7 bases fitting TRBD1. After removal of 7 bases from V and 9 bases from J, the junction contained 11 bases not matched to a gene. In germline, CDR1 is MNHEY, CDR2 SVGAGI. The CDR3 is 13 residues long. DNA for the CDR3: TGTGCCAGCATCTCACAGGGGTCAATACGCTACACCTTC. Its translation: CASISQGSIRYTF.

The V gene is TRBV10-3, the J gene TRBJ1-3, with D hard to call. The CDR3 has 15 amino acids. V dropped 8 bases and J dropped 0 bases, with 14 bases sitting between them. The germline gives CDR1 ENHRY, CDR2 SYGVKD. CDR3 DNA sequence: TGTGCCATCGAAGCCGGCGGGATCTCTGGAAACACCATATATTTT. Residues: CAIEAGGISGNTIYF.